The rows below give T cell receptor beta chains drawn from one sample of a study of blood T cell repertoires in COVID-19. Profiling relied on immunoSEQ multiplex PCR, and the TCRdb table lists in-frame clones only, not all of them. The data hold approximately 210,000 clones, with under 90% observed a single time. Sequenced sample: peripheral blood. Source of these receptors: a man aged 50 or older with COVID-19, enrolled during active disease. CDR3s include the opening cysteine and the closing phenylalanine or tryptophan. D genes are given only for firm matches. A row's size may be missing; if present it is once, few, many or a size class.

clone_size d_call j_call v_call cdr3_aa cdr3_nt
- - TRBJ2-2 TRBV5-1 CASSSGGVTGELFF TGCGCCAGCAGCTCCGGAGGCGTTACCGGGGAGCTGTTTTTT
few TRBD1 TRBJ2-7 TRBV7-6 CASSFRDRGSYEQYF TGTGCCAGCAGCTTCAGGGACAGGGGATCCTACGAGCAGTACTTC
- TRBD1 TRBJ2-7 TRBV20-1 CSASSDRGYEQYF TGCAGTGCTAGTTCGGACAGGGGCTACGAGCAGTACTTC
- - TRBJ2-2 TRBV7-9 CASSSGSLLGELFF TGTGCCAGCAGCTCCGGGAGTTTATTGGGGGAGCTGTTTTTT
- - TRBJ2-2 TRBV9 CASSVASKNTGELFF TGTGCCAGCAGCGTAGCTAGTAAGAACACCGGGGAGCTGTTTTTT
- - TRBJ1-2 TRBV6-2/TRBV6-3 CASSYSRTDGYTF TGTGCCAGCAGTTACTCTAGGACAGATGGCTACACCTTC
- - TRBJ2-5 TRBV11-1 CASSLGAETQYF TGTGCCAGCAGCTTAGGGGCAGAGACCCAGTACTTC
few TRBD1 TRBJ1-2 TRBV2 CASRGGTGNYGYTF TGTGCCAGCAGGGGAGGGACAGGGAACTATGGCTACACCTTC
- TRBD1 TRBJ1-1 TRBV19 CASSIGTGGTEAFF TGTGCCAGTAGTATTGGGACAGGGGGGACTGAAGCTTTCTTT
- - TRBJ1-2 TRBV2 CASRIGGLSGYTF TGTGCCAGCAGAATAGGAGGTCTGAGTGGCTACACCTTC
- TRBD1 TRBJ2-7 TRBV11-1 CASSFRTGEIYEQYF TGTGCCAGCAGCTTCAGGACAGGGGAGATATACGAGCAGTACTTC
- TRBD1 TRBJ1-2 TRBV6-5 CASSTPTGIHGYTF TGTGCCAGCAGCACTCCGACAGGGATCCATGGCTACACCTTC
once TRBD1 TRBJ1-6 TRBV7-3 CASSQIGQGSPLHF TGTGCCAGCAGCCAAATTGGACAGGGGTCACCCCTCCACTTT
few - TRBJ1-1 TRBV23-1 CATQGSNTEAFF TGCGCCACCCAGGGGTCCAACACTGAAGCTTTCTTT
- - TRBJ2-7 TRBV5-5 CASSLESVSFYEQYF TGTGCCAGCAGCTTGGAAAGTGTCAGTTTCTACGAGCAGTACTTC
- TRBD2 TRBJ2-3 TRBV7-6 CASSPFTSGYTDTQYF TGTGCCAGCAGCCCCTTTACTAGCGGCTACACAGATACGCAGTATTTT
- TRBD1 TRBJ1-2 TRBV2 CASSRDSANYGYTF TGTGCCAGCAGTAGGGACAGCGCTAACTATGGCTACACCTTC
- - TRBJ1-6 TRBV6-5 CASGQKQGFSPLHF TGTGCCAGCGGCCAGAAACAGGGCTTTTCACCCCTCCACTTT
- - TRBJ2-4 TRBV27 CASSSGGRAKNIQYF TGTGCCAGCAGTTCCGGAGGTCGAGCCAAAAACATTCAGTACTTC
few - TRBJ1-5 TRBV7-9 CASSFTGNQPQHF TGTGCCAGCAGCTTCACAGGGAATCAGCCCCAGCATTTT
- TRBD2 TRBJ2-7 TRBV14 CASSLHGGSYEQYF TGTGCCAGCAGCCTCCACGGGGGGTCCTACGAGCAGTACTTC
- TRBD1 TRBJ1-3 TRBV9 CASSVAGQASGNTIYF TGTGCCAGCAGCGTAGCTGGACAGGCCTCTGGAAACACCATATATTTT
- TRBD2 TRBJ2-3 TRBV10-3 CATLGLDPSSDTQYF TGTGCCACCCTGGGACTAGACCCCTCCTCAGATACGCAGTATTTT
- - TRBJ1-4 TRBV28 CASTEGITEGTNEKLFF TGTGCCAGCACGGAGGGGATCACGGAGGGGACTAATGAAAAACTGTTTTTT
once - TRBJ2-2 TRBV19 CASSIRGANTGELFF TGTGCCAGTAGTATCAGGGGGGCGAACACCGGGGAGCTGTTTTTT
- TRBD2 TRBJ2-2 TRBV9 CASSGAGSTGELFF TGTGCCAGCAGCGGAGCGGGGAGCACCGGGGAGCTGTTTTTT
- TRBD1 TRBJ2-5 TRBV3-1/TRBV3-2 CASSSTGAETQYF TGTGCCAGCAGCTCGACAGGGGCCGAGACCCAGTACTTC
- - TRBJ1-1 TRBV28 CASRGATPLITEAFF TGTGCCAGCAGGGGGGCAACCCCTTTGATCACTGAAGCTTTCTTT
- TRBD1 TRBJ1-5 TRBV19 CASRRTGSISNQPQHF TGTGCCAGTAGGAGGACAGGATCTATTAGCAATCAGCCCCAGCATTTT
few TRBD2 TRBJ2-1 TRBV4-1 CASSTPPGLAGGPSDEQFF TGCGCCAGCAGCACCCCACCGGGACTAGCGGGAGGGCCCTCTGATGAGCAGTTCTTC
once - TRBJ2-6 TRBV9 CASSVSSGANVLTF TGTGCCAGCAGCGTGAGCTCTGGGGCCAACGTCCTGACTTTC
- - TRBJ1-5 TRBV19 CASRGGNQPQHF TGTGCCAGTAGGGGGGGTAATCAGCCCCAGCATTTT
- - TRBJ2-5 TRBV7-9 CASSGGSTWETQYF TGTGCCAGCAGCGGAGGGAGTACGTGGGAGACCCAGTACTTC
- - TRBJ1-5 TRBV11-3 CASSLEQIGNQPQHF TGTGCCAGCAGCTTAGAACAGATTGGCAATCAGCCCCAGCATTTT
- - TRBJ2-5 TRBV10-3 CAISESSAIQETQYF TGTGCCATCAGTGAGTCTAGCGCAATCCAAGAGACCCAGTACTTC
- - TRBJ2-7 TRBV5-1 CASGRSTGTYEQYF TGCGCCAGCGGCCGTTCTACAGGGACCTACGAGCAGTACTTC
- - TRBJ2-3 TRBV7-8 CASSQQKLGTDTQYF TGTGCCAGCAGCCAACAAAAATTGGGCACAGATACGCAGTATTTT
- TRBD1 TRBJ1-2 TRBV6-5 CASSSQGALGYTF TGTGCCAGCAGCTCACAGGGGGCGCTTGGCTACACCTTC
- - TRBJ1-2 TRBV6-5 CASSTGTYGYTF TGTGCCAGCTCTACAGGGACCTATGGCTACACCTTC
- - TRBJ1-2 TRBV28 CASLAQIGGAYGYTF TGTGCCAGCTTGGCCCAAATAGGCGGGGCCTATGGCTACACCTTC
- TRBD1 TRBJ2-3 TRBV19 CASSATGSSTDTQYF TGTGCCAGTAGTGCGACAGGGAGTAGCACAGATACGCAGTATTTT
- TRBD1 TRBJ2-7 TRBV7-2 CASSLAGQGAYEQYF TGTGCCAGCAGCTTAGCTGGACAGGGGGCCTACGAGCAGTACTTC
- - TRBJ1-2 TRBV7-9 CASSLDLPGAEGYTF TGTGCCAGCAGCTTAGACCTTCCTGGGGCGGAAGGCTACACCTTC
- TRBD1 TRBJ1-5 TRBV30 CAWGRGQAQPQHF TGTGCCTGGGGCAGGGGGCAGGCTCAGCCCCAGCATTTT
- TRBD2 TRBJ2-7 TRBV10-3 CAITPGLAGGNYEQYF TGTGCCATCACACCGGGACTAGCGGGAGGGAACTACGAGCAGTACTTC
- - TRBJ2-6 TRBV5-4 CASSLARGLGANVLTF TGTGCCAGCAGCTTGGCGCGGGGGCTTGGGGCCAACGTCCTGACTTTC
- - TRBJ2-1 TRBV21-1 CASSKDPSAWGNEQFF TGTGCCAGCAGCAAGGACCCTAGCGCCTGGGGCAATGAGCAGTTCTTC
- - TRBJ2-1 TRBV3-1/TRBV3-2 CASSQYGQSSYNEQFF TGTGCCAGCAGCCAGTACGGACAGTCCTCCTACAATGAGCAGTTCTTC
- - TRBJ1-5 TRBV7-2 CASSPAGGPLPQHF TGTGCCAGCAGCCCAGCGGGGGGCCCTCTGCCCCAGCATTTT
- - TRBJ2-7 TRBV6-5 CASSRPYEQYF TGTGCCAGCAGTCGTCCCTACGAGCAGTACTTC
- TRBD1 TRBJ1-2 TRBV3-1/TRBV3-2 CASSQDLNRGQGYTF TGTGCCAGCAGCCAAGATCTAAACAGGGGCCAGGGCTACACCTTC